This record concerns one TCR beta chain sequence. This clonotype was seen repeatedly, ten times or more. There is no known antigen for this receptor. Qualities for individual bases were not recorded, and no much larger clone is one base off. This sample was included in a study of T cells in Graves' hyperthyroidism and ophthalmopathy (dated by TCRdb to 2018 to 2020). Broadly, across the study: Peripheral blood samples were taken at the time of initial diagnosis, prior to any treatment. In over five Graves' hyperthyroidism patients, the study also compared T-cell repertoires from thyroid tissue with T-cell repertoires from blood. Once sampling was done, hyperthyroidism patients were given methimazole at a starting dose of 30 mg daily, whereas ophthalmopathy patients were given high-dose intravenous methylprednisolone. To identify distinguishing TCR V-J signatures, a discovery cohort of about a hundred patients was used, comprising 43 with Graves' ophthalmopathy and roughly 60 with stable Graves' hyperthyroidism. According to the paper, TCR Vbeta CDR3 sequencing was carried out on over 130 peripheral blood samples, which came from under 50 ophthalmopathy, around 75 hyperthyroidism and roughly 17 progressor patients. The roughly 100 discovery patients were divided at random into training and test sets in a 7:3 ratio. Whether ophthalmopathy could be predicted prospectively was tested in an independent validation cohort made up of 18 hyperthyroidism patients plus 17 patients who later progressed to ophthalmopathy. Here is what the overall study found, with its caveats: Most expanded thyroid clonotypes (frequency above 0.001) were also detected in blood, a finding suggesting that blood repertoires may reflect thyroid immune responses. Sample size was not statistically predetermined, and investigators were not blinded to group allocation. In cross-validation, a model built on a 13 V-J signature told ophthalmopathy apart from stable hyperthyroidism with over 85% sensitivity and approximately 81% specificity, and in testing the same model reached 80%/75%. In validation, the model predicted progression to ophthalmopathy with approximately 71% sensitivity and around 72% specificity, a median of 6.5 months before onset.

Ophthalmopathy patients had moderately to severely active disease, Clinical Activity Score of at least 3, NOSPECS grade of at least 4, and duration under 3 months. Exclusion was applied to patients with uncontrolled infections, other autoimmune diseases, pregnancy or lactation. Diagnoses relied on clinical symptoms, serum thyroxine and TRAb, thyroid ultrasound and orbital computed tomography. PBMCs were isolated from 7.5 to 10 ml of fresh peripheral blood by Ficoll-Paque density gradient centrifugation. Total RNA was extracted using Trizol reagent, and RNA quality was assessed on an Agilent 2100 Bioanalyzer. Relative to germline, V is 1 base shorter and J is 0 bases shorter, with 6 bases between their ends. From the cysteine up to the phenylalanine, the CDR3 has a length of 13 residues. Only the CDR3 part of the read is kept: 39 bases, read in frame from the first base. Reading the germline V gene (reference sequence) gives CDR1 DFQATT and CDR2 SNEGSKA.

Amplification of TCR beta CDR3 regions was carried out from RNA transcripts. For the first round of RT-PCR on the TCR CDR3, the HTBI primer set was used together with the Qiagen OneStep RT-PCR kit. The libraries were constructed in a second round of multiplex PCR and then size-selected and purified. Libraries were sequenced paired-end with 100 bp reads on an Illumina HiSeq2000. The study's own analysis went as follows. Raw data were processed with SOAPnuke, discarding reads with adapters, uncalled bases, mean Phred below 15, or no exact constant-primer or identifier match. COPE v1.2.5 was used to merge high-quality paired reads, and clonotypes were defined as unique nucleotide sequences. MiTCR v1.1 was used to align the clonotypes against IMGT TRBV, TRBD and TRBJ reference segments. Only V-J combinations with frequency above 0.0001, covering 99.2% of repertoires, were analysed. A TCS score was defined as the ratio between F50 (clonal expansion) and ExV (chaos), using BLOSUM62-based TCRdist between CDR3 peptides within each V-J. Welch's t-statistics and random forest reduced some 510 V-J features to some 14, which were used in a naive Bayes classifier (R e1071). TCRdb handled the public reads itself, with Q25 trimming in fastp and clone calling in MiXCR, and kept productive beta chains. For every CDR3 protein sequence, its rows merge into one entry that carries the most common genes and DNA. TCRdb, not the original authors, processed these V and J calls. In this sample the table shows some 490,000 distinct CDR3 sequences, less than 25% of which occur a single time. The top ten clones comprise about 49% of the sample.

Sequenced input: blood. Here the chain combines TRBV20-1 and TRBJ1-2, with the identity of the D gene unclear. The TCR comes from a woman in her 70s with Graves' ophthalmopathy. The bases are TGCAGTGCTAGAGGGACGACTAACTATGGCTACACCTTC. This translates into CSARGTTNYGYTF.